This T cell receptor beta chain appears in the sequencing data of a study of cytomegalovirus exposure and HLA in healthy donors. General study findings and limits: In all likelihood, a cluster of highly shared sequence variants was a sequencing artifact.

Comment on this clone: Its antigen remains unidentified.

Per the germline V gene, CDR1 is MNHGY and CDR2 is SAAAGT. The CDR3 length is 16 residues. The germline V and J ends were trimmed by 2 bases and 7 bases, with 17 bases remaining between them. The PCR had 60 Vbeta and 13 Jbeta primers. Assay: immunoSEQ multiplex PCR; the TCRdb copy retains only in-frame clones and omits some. The sample consists of 95,000 to 150,000 clones, 15% of them appearing once. The specimen sequenced was PBMCs. This sequence was found in a woman aged 18-35 years in good health and CMV-seronegative. J is TRBJ2-2 and V is TRBV6-8; D is perhaps TRBD2 (5 bases). CDR3 coding DNA: TGTGCCAGCAGTTACGGCGGGTCCGGGCTCCACGGGGAGCTGTTTTTT. It is translated as CASSYGGSGLHGELFF.